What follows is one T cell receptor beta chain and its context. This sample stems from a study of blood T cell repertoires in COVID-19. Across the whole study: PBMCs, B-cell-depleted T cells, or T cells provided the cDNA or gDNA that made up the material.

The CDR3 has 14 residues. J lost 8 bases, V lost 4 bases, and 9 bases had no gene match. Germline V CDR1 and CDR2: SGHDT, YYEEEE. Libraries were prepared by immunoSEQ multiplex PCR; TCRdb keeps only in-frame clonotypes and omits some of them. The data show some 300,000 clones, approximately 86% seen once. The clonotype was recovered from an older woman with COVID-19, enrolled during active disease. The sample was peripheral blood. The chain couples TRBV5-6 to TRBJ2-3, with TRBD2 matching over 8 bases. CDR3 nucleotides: TGTGCCAGCAGCGCGGGGGGCGCCTTCGGTACGCAGTATTTT. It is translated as CASSAGGAFGTQYF.